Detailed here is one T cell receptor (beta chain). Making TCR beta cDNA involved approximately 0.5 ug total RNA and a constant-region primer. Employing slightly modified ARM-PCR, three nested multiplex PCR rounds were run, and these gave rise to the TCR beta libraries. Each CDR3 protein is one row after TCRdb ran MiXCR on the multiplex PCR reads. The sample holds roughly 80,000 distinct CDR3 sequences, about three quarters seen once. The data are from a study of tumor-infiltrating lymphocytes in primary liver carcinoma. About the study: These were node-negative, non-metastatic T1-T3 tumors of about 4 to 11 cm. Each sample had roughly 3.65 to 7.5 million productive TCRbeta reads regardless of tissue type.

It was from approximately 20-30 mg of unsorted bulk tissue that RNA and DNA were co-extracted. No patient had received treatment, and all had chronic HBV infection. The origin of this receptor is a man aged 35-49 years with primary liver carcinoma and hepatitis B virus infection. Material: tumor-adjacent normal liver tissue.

For the CDR3, the DNA is TGTGCCAGCAGTGTAAGGACTAGCGGGGGGAACACAGGGAAGCTGTTTTTT. It translates to CASSVRTSGGNTGKLFF. The chain carries TRBV6-5 and TRBJ2-2; TRBD2 agrees at 14 bases. The CDR3 covers 17 residues. The V gene end was trimmed by 5 bases and the J gene end by 12 bases; junction bases not matched to a gene: 14. Germline V gives CDR1 MNHEY, CDR2 SVGAGI.